These 13 T cell receptor beta chains share one sample of origin, sequenced in a study of cytomegalovirus exposure and HLA in healthy donors. 60 Vbeta and 13 Jbeta primers were used in PCR. Repertoires were generated with immunoSEQ multiplex PCR, while TCRdb's copy carries only in-frame clones and drops some. The repertoire consists of over 40,000 clones, with 75% to 90% occurring once and the leading ten covering more than 7.5%. The source material was PBMCs. These receptors came from a woman aged 40 to 50 in good health and CMV-seropositive.

The chain has TRBV6-5 and TRBJ1-1; D is possibly TRBD1 (5 bases). Germline V gene lookup returns CDR1 MNHEY and CDR2 SVGAGI. The V gene lost 6 bases and the J gene lost 10 bases, with 15 bases spanning the gap. The CDR3 runs to 12 residues. In DNA form, the CDR3 reads TGTGCCAGCAGCTCACTGGGGGGAGCAGCTTTCTTT. This encodes CASSSLGGAAFF.

This clone was seen more than once but under ten times. J is TRBJ1-5 and V is TRBV6-5, with D uncertain. Germline CDR1 and CDR2: MNHEY and SVGAGI. With 4 bases removed from V and 7 bases from J, the gap between germline ends came to 11 bases. The CDR3 runs 13 residues. CDR3 DNA sequence: TGTGCCAGCAGTTCCCTCGGAGGGCAGCCCCAGCATTTT. Translated, it gives CASSSLGGQPQHF.

About this clone: Relative to the germline gene, one junction end is altered; a read error may explain this. The chain employs TRBV10-2 and TRBJ1-5, with D tentatively TRBD1 (5 bases). CDR1 WSHSY and CDR2 SAAADI come from the germline V gene. The CDR3 has 15 residues. CDR3: CASGEPRQLSQPQHF. In nucleotides, the CDR3 is TGCGCCAGCGGTGAGCCCCGACAGTTATCTCAGCCCCAGCATTTT.

The genes are TRBV6-1 and TRBJ2-7; 8 bases match TRBD2. CDR1 is MNHNS and CDR2 is SASEGT in the germline V gene. Trimming took 7 bases from V and 5 from J; bases not matched to a gene: 13. The CDR3 consists of 15 residues. CDR3 DNA sequence: TGTGCCAGCACCCTACCAAAGGGACTAGTTGACGAGCAGTACTTC. Amino acids: CASTLPKGLVDEQYF.

This chain links TRBV19 with TRBJ1-1; D is uncertain. Deletions cut 4 bases from V and 2 bases from J, with 17 bases between. Germline values: CDR1 LNHDA, CDR2 SQIVND (reference sequence). The CDR3 consists of 16 residues. DNA of the CDR3: TGTGCCAGTAGTACCCCCCAACGGCAGGCTAACACTGAAGCTTTCTTT. The encoded protein is CASSTPQRQANTEAFF.

This sequence joins TRBV7-9 and TRBJ2-1; D is undetermined. The CDR3 is 14 amino acids. V lost 11 bases to trimming and J lost 0 bases, with 14 bases between them. The germline CDR1 and CDR2 sequences are SEHNR and FQNEAQ (reference sequence). For the CDR3, the DNA is TGTGCCGTACTGAAGTCTAGCTCCTACAATGAGCAGTTCTTC. Translation: CAVLKSSSYNEQFF.

The CDR3 DNA sequence: TGTGCCAGCAGCACGGCTGGAGGTAATACGCAGTATTTT. This sequence encodes CASSTAGGNTQYF. The genes are TRBV7-9 and TRBJ2-3; D may be TRBD2 (5 bases). The V and J ends lost 5 bases and 7 bases respectively, with 13 bases between them. There are 13 residues in the CDR3. Per germline, CDR1 SEHNR and CDR2 FQNEAQ (reference sequence).

The chain is built from TRBV5-5 and TRBJ2-7; no clear D gene. Trimming removed 3 bases from V and 2 bases from J, with 15 bases in between. The CDR3 runs 15 residues. Germline CDR1 and CDR2: SGHKS and YYEKEE (reference sequence). The CDR3 DNA is TGTGCCAGCAGCTCTTCCCCTGGGCCGGCCTACGAGCAGTACTTC. Translating it yields CASSSSPGPAYEQYF.

The CDR3 sequence: CASAQGGSSYNEQFF. DNA for the CDR3: TGTGCCAGCGCGCAGGGCGGGAGTTCCTACAATGAGCAGTTCTTC. The rearrangement joins TRBV2 to TRBJ2-1; 7 positions agree with TRBD2. The CDR3 is made up of 15 amino acids. V was pared by 8 bases and J by 1 base, with 8 bases of the junction left unmatched. Germline CDR1 and CDR2: SNHLY and FYNNEI.

The J gene is TRBJ2-1, the V gene TRBV19; 9 bases fit TRBD2. J gave up 7 bases and V 10 bases, and 11 bases lay outside the gene matches. The CDR3 is 14 residues long. Germline V gives CDR1 LNHDA, CDR2 SQIVND (reference sequence). The CDR3 protein is CATAALAGVNEQFF. The CDR3 DNA follows: TGTGCCACAGCCGCACTAGCGGGTGTAAATGAGCAGTTCTTC. Combining the CDR3 with reference TRBV19 and TRBJ2-1 gives the whole variable domain DGGITQSPKYLFRKEGQNVTLSCEQNLNHDAMYWYRQDPGQGLRLIYYSQIVNDFQKGDIAEGYSVSREKKESFPLTVTSAQKNPTAFYLCATAALAGVNEQFFGPGTRLTVL.

This chain links TRBV25-1 with TRBJ1-3, with unresolved D. The CDR3 runs to 13 residues. Trimming left V 7 bases short and J 0 bases short, with 7 bases between. The germline V gene encodes CDR1 MGHDK and CDR2 SYGVNS. The CDR3 sequence: CASIPFSGNTIYF. The CDR3 DNA is TGTGCCAGCATCCCTTTCTCTGGAAACACCATATATTTT.

This clone appeared a few times. This chain connects TRBV6-5 to TRBJ1-5, with 8 bases matching TRBD1. V lost 7 bases and J lost 3; bases outside the gene matches: 5. CDR1 and CDR2 (germline): MNHEY, SVGAGI. CDR3 length: 14 amino acids. For the CDR3, the DNA is TGTGCCAGCACCCGACAGGGGATCAATCAGCCCCAGCATTTT. The encoded protein is CASTRQGINQPQHF.

This rearrangement joins TRBV5-4 to TRBJ1-1; D unresolved. Trimming left V 0 bases short and J 0 bases short, with 9 bases between. This CDR3 region has 15 residues. In germline, CDR1 is SGHNT, CDR2 YYREEE (reference sequence). The CDR3 DNA reads TGTGCCAGCAGCTTGGTGGGCAGGATGAACACTGAAGCTTTCTTT. Its protein is CASSLVGRMNTEAFF.